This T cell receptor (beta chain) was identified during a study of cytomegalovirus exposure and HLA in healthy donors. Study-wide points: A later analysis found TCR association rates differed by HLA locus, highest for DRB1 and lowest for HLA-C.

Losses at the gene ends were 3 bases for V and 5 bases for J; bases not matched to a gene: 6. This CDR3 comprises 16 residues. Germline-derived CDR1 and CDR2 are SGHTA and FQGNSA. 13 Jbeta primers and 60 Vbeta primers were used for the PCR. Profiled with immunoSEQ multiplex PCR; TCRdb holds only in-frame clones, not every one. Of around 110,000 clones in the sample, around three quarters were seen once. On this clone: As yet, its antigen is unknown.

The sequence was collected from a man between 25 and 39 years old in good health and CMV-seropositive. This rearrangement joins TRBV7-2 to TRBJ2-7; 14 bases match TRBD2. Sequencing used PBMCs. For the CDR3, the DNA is TGTGCCAGCAGCTTCACGGGGACTAGCGGGAGCCACGAGCAGTACTTC. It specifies CASSFTGTSGSHEQYF.